This T cell receptor (beta chain) emerged from a study of blood T cell repertoires in COVID-19. TCRdb's copy holds only in-frame clones and misses some; the assay was immunoSEQ multiplex PCR. The table has about 130,000 clones, about 90% seen once; the top ten hold around 2.1%. CDR3 length: 14 amino acids. With V trimmed by 3 bases and J by 3 bases, 5 bases remained unmatched. Per germline, CDR1 GTSNPN and CDR2 SVGIG (reference sequence). The TCR originated in a man aged 50-60 years with COVID-19, enrolled during active disease. Material for sequencing was peripheral blood. V gene TRBV30 combines with J gene TRBJ1-1; 9 nucleotides agree with TRBD1. CDR3 region: CAWRTGGRDTEAFF. CDR3 bases: TGTGCCTGGAGAACAGGGGGCAGGGACACTGAAGCTTTCTTT.